What follows are 23 T cell receptor beta chains derived from one specimen sequenced in a study of cytomegalovirus exposure and HLA in healthy donors. Here immunoSEQ multiplex PCR was the method, and the copy in TCRdb shows in-frame clones only, minus some. The profile shows approximately 150,000 clones, about 86% of them singletons. The sample comprised PBMCs. These receptors all come from a woman aged 25 to 45 in good health and CMV-seronegative.

The gene calls are TRBV5-1 and TRBJ2-7; unclear D gene. Germline CDR1 reads SGHRS; CDR2 reads YFSETQ. V was pared by 0 bases and J by 5 bases, with 6 bases between. There are 12 residues in the CDR3. Here the CDR3 reads CASSLAPDEQYF. Here the CDR3 DNA reads TGCGCCAGCAGCTTGGCCCCGGACGAGCAGTACTTC. The whole variable domain, remainder taken from reference TRBV5-1 and TRBJ2-7, is KAGVTQTPRYLIKTRGQQVTLSCSPISGHRSVSWYQQTPGQGLQFLFEYFSETQRNKGNFPGRFSGRQFSNSRSEMNVSTLELGDSALYLCASSLAPDEQYFGPGTRLTVT.

The rearrangement links TRBV7-2 to TRBJ2-1; D may be TRBD1 (6 bases). The germline V gene has CDR1 SGHTA and CDR2 FQGNSA. The germline V and J ends were trimmed by 6 bases and 3 bases, with 9 bases remaining between them. The CDR3 covers 13 residues. In nucleotides, the CDR3 is TGTGCCAGCAGAGAACAGGGCTACAATGAGCAGTTCTTC. Translating gives CASREQGYNEQFF.

In its sample, this clone was seen once. The chain is built from TRBV25-1 and TRBJ2-7, with D possibly matching TRBD2 (6 bases). V lost 1 base and J lost 4, with 14 bases in between. Germline CDR1 is MGHDK and CDR2 is SYGVNS. This CDR3 comprises 15 residues. CDR3 protein: CASSEFGGAPYEQYF. CDR3 DNA sequence: TGTGCCAGCAGTGAATTCGGCGGGGCGCCGTACGAGCAGTACTTC.

The chain recombines TRBV19 with TRBJ2-7; TRBD1 matches 10 bases. The germline V gene encodes CDR1 LNHDA and CDR2 SQIVND (reference sequence). The trim removed 5 bases at V and 4 bases at J, leaving 5 bases unmatched. The length of the CDR3 is 14 residues. CDR3 loop: CASSFGTGVYEQYF. CDR3 DNA: TGTGCCAGTAGTTTTGGGACAGGGGTGTACGAGCAGTACTTC.

The gene calls are TRBV30 and TRBJ1-2, with a possible D match to TRBD1 (5 bases). V was shortened by 2 bases and J by 7 bases, with 14 bases between the two germline ends. Germline V gene data show CDR1 as GTSNPN and CDR2 as SVGIG (reference sequence). The CDR3 is 13 amino acids. The CDR3 sequence: CAWSSLGGGGYTF. The CDR3 coding sequence is TGTGCCTGGAGTTCTCTTGGGGGGGGTGGCTACACCTTC. Drawing the rest from reference TRBV30 and TRBJ1-2, the complete variable domain is SQTIHQWPATLVQPVGSPLSLECTVEGTSNPNLYWYRQAAGRGLQLLFYSVGIGQISSEVPQNLSASRPQDRQFILSSKKLLLSDSGFYLCAWSSLGGGGYTFGSGTRLTVV.

The chain links TRBV27 to TRBJ2-7; TRBD2 agrees at 7 bases. Germline V gives CDR1 MNHEY, CDR2 SMNVEV (reference sequence). The CDR3 length is 15 residues. Trimming removed 3 bases from V and 1 base from J; junction bases left unmatched: 6. The CDR3 DNA reads as TGTGCCAGCAGTTTTGGGCTAGCGGTTTCCTACGAGCAGTACTTC. Translation gives CASSFGLAVSYEQYF.

V is TRBV5-1 and J is TRBJ1-1; D possibly corresponds to TRBD1 (6 bases). This CDR3 has 16 residues. V was clipped by 5 bases and J by 1 base, with 18 bases between them. The germline V gene has CDR1 SGHRS and CDR2 YFSETQ. CDR3 region: CASRTSGGGTNTEAFF. The CDR3 nucleotides are TGCGCCAGCAGGACGAGTGGGGGGGGCACGAACACTGAAGCTTTCTTT.

A single count supports this clone. The chain links TRBV5-1 to TRBJ2-1, with TRBD2 as a possible D gene (6 bases). Germline loops: CDR1 SGHRS, CDR2 YFSETQ. V was pared by 6 bases and J by 7 bases, with 17 bases between. CDR3 length equals 14 residues. The CDR3 bases are TGCGCCAGCACGGAGACTAGATTTTCGAATGAGCAGTTCTTC. It specifies CASTETRFSNEQFF.

The rearrangement joins TRBV29-1 to TRBJ1-1; weak D call: TRBD1 (5 bases). Per the germline V gene, CDR1 is SQVTM and CDR2 is ANQGSEA. The CDR3 length is 13 residues. Trimming pared 7 bases from V and 0 bases from J, leaving 12 bases between. Here the CDR3 DNA reads TGCAGCGGTGTCGGGGGGATGAACACTGAAGCTTTCTTT. Encoded protein: CSGVGGMNTEAFF.

The rearrangement uses TRBV19 and TRBJ1-2; D is perhaps TRBD1 (5 bases). The CDR3 totals 13 residues. V was trimmed by 8 bases and J by 4 bases, leaving 14 bases between them. Germline V CDR1 and CDR2: LNHDA, SQIVND (reference sequence). The CDR3, as DNA: TGTGCCAGTGTGGCGACAGAGACCTATGGCTACACCTTC. Amino acid sequence: CASVATETYGYTF.

This chain links TRBV7-9 with TRBJ1-1; 7 bases align to TRBD1. The ends lost 5 bases at V and 2 bases at J; junction bases unmatched: 8. The CDR3 length is 15 residues. CDR1 and CDR2 (germline): SEHNR, FQNEAQ (reference sequence). CDR3 sequence reads: CASSHGTVSNTEAFF. The CDR3 DNA follows: TGTGCCAGCAGCCACGGGACAGTTAGTAACACTGAAGCTTTCTTT.

The chain is built from TRBV6-6 and TRBJ2-3; TRBD2 aligns across 10 bases. J lost 3 bases, V lost 6 bases, and 9 bases had no gene match. The CDR3 has 16 residues. Germline V gene data show CDR1 as MNHNY and CDR2 as SVGAGI (reference sequence). CDR3 sequence: CASRFGLADPTDTQYF. The CDR3 DNA is TGTGCCAGCAGGTTTGGACTAGCGGACCCAACAGATACGCAGTATTTT.

J is TRBJ2-3 and V is TRBV7-9; a possible D gene is TRBD1 (5 bases). Trimming cost V 5 bases and J 6 bases, with 12 bases left between them. The CDR3 has 13 residues. CDR1 is SEHNR and CDR2 is FQNEAQ in the germline V gene (reference sequence). In DNA form, the CDR3 reads TGTGCCAGCAGCGACAGTCGGAGCGATACGCAGTATTTT. Its protein product is CASSDSRSDTQYF.

V gene TRBV27 combines with J gene TRBJ2-7, with a possible D match to TRBD1 (6 bases). The CDR3 is 14 amino acids. Trimming cost V 9 bases and J 4 bases, with 19 bases left between them. CDR1 and CDR2 (germline): MNHEY, SMNVEV (reference sequence). The CDR3 DNA reads TGTGCCAGTAGCCCAGGGACACGGTCGTACGAGCAGTACTTC. It codes for CASSPGTRSYEQYF.

The rearrangement links TRBV5-1 to TRBJ1-3; a possible D gene is TRBD1 (5 bases). V was cut by 4 bases and J by 0 bases, with 17 bases left in between. The CDR3 runs 17 residues. From germline, CDR1 is SGHRS and CDR2 YFSETQ. This chain's CDR3 is CASSPLGGRDSGNTIYF. The CDR3 DNA reads TGCGCCAGCAGCCCCCTCGGGGGACGCGACTCTGGAAACACCATATATTTT.

J is TRBJ2-7 and V is TRBV11-2, with a possible D match to TRBD2 (6 bases). Trimming stripped 11 bases from V and 3 bases from J, with 14 bases between. The CDR3 contains 12 residues. CDR1 and CDR2 from the germline V gene are SGHAT and FQNNGV. CDR3 protein: CADGTDNYEQYF. CDR3 bases: TGTGCCGACGGGACTGATAACTACGAGCAGTACTTC.

The chain couples TRBV4-1 to TRBJ1-3; 7 bases line up with TRBD1. Germline lookup yields CDR1 MGHRA and CDR2 YSYEKL. This CDR3 has 15 residues. The V and J ends lost 2 bases and 4 bases, in that order; junction bases with no gene match: 5. The CDR3 DNA follows: TGCGCCAGCAGCCAAAAAGGGGGCGTGGGAAACACCATATATTTT. The encoded protein is CASSQKGGVGNTIYF.

V and J are TRBV6-1 and TRBJ2-7; 7 nucleotides match TRBD1. The CDR3 contains 14 residues. CDR1 and CDR2 (germline): MNHNS, SASEGT. J lost 2 bases, V lost 7 bases, and 8 bases had no gene match. The DNA for the CDR3 is TGTGCCAGCACCTACGACAGGGACACCTACGAGCAGTACTTC. The encoded protein is CASTYDRDTYEQYF.

The chain combines TRBV9 with TRBJ2-5; TRBD2 matches 8 bases. This CDR3 has 15 amino acids. Per the germline V gene, CDR1 is SGDLS and CDR2 is YYNGEE. Trimming took 2 bases from V and 1 from J; bases not matched to a gene: 4. The CDR3 DNA is TGTGCCAGCAGCGTCTCTAGCGGGCTCCAAGAGACCCAGTACTTC. Protein: CASSVSSGLQETQYF.

V and J are TRBV13 and TRBJ1-2; TRBD1 agrees at 11 bases. Germline V gene data show CDR1 as PRHDT and CDR2 as FYEKMQ (reference sequence). The trim removed 5 bases at V and 6 bases at J, leaving 5 bases unmatched. The CDR3 loop spans 14 amino acids. CDR3 residues: CASSPRGQGDGYTF. CDR3 DNA sequence: TGTGCCAGCAGCCCCAGGGGACAGGGGGATGGCTACACCTTC.

As for this clone: This same CDR3 is encoded by further DNA sequences in the sample. J is TRBJ1-1 and V is TRBV2; D is uncertain. The ends were cut back, 6 bases at V and 2 bases at J, with 10 bases in the middle. Germline assignment: CDR1 SNHLY and CDR2 FYNNEI. This CDR3 region has 13 residues. This CDR3 reads CASRRSQNTEAFF. The CDR3 DNA sequence: TGTGCCAGCAGGCGGTCACAAAACACTGAAGCTTTCTTT.

V usage is TRBV7-9 and J usage is TRBJ1-2; 8 nucleotides align to TRBD1. There are 16 residues in the CDR3. Per the germline V gene, CDR1 is SEHNR and CDR2 is FQNEAQ (reference sequence). V dropped 4 bases and J dropped 0; count of bases not matched to a gene: 7. CDR3 region: CASSSLGQGANYGYTF. CDR3 DNA: TGTGCCAGCAGCTCTCTAGGACAGGGAGCTAACTATGGCTACACCTTC.

The V gene is TRBV4-1, the J gene TRBJ2-7; weak D call: TRBD2 (5 bases). The CDR3 extends over 15 amino acids. V lost 0 bases to trimming and J lost 0 bases, with 9 bases between them. Germline lookup yields CDR1 MGHRA and CDR2 YSYEKL. The CDR3 DNA follows: TGCGCCAGCAGCCAAGAACCCGGGAACTCCTACGAGCAGTACTTC. Protein product: CASSQEPGNSYEQYF.